The 4 T cell receptor beta chains presented below share a single source sample, sequenced in a study of control samples from healthy donors and cancer patients. Profiled with immunoSEQ multiplex PCR; TCRdb holds only in-frame clones, not every one. The table records approximately 150,000 clones, under 90% of them present only once. Sequenced input: PBMCs. The receptors were sampled from a man aged 50 to 59 with head and neck cancer.

The gene calls are TRBV3-1 (or the pseudogene TRBV3-2) and TRBJ2-7, with 8 bases matching TRBD2. The CDR3 is 15 amino acids. V dropped 4 bases and J dropped 1; count of bases not matched to a gene: 6. The V gene's germline CDR1 is LGHDT and CDR2 YNNKEL (reference sequence). The CDR3 loop reads CASSPRLANSYEQYF. The CDR3 region has the DNA TGTGCCAGCAGCCCCAGACTAGCGAATTCCTACGAGCAGTACTTC.

This clone was recorded only once. This chain links TRBV2 with TRBJ1-2, with no clear D. Per the germline V gene, CDR1 is SNHLY and CDR2 is FYNNEI. V lost 2 bases, J lost 8 bases, and 21 bases lay in between. There are 16 residues in the CDR3. CDR3 loop: CASSESPAPSIKGYTF. The DNA for the CDR3 is TGTGCCAGCAGTGAATCCCCAGCCCCATCTATCAAAGGCTACACCTTC.

This clone was seen once. This chain links TRBV18 with TRBJ2-3; possible D gene TRBD1, 6 bases. The CDR3 totals 13 residues. V lost 5 bases and J 4 bases, leaving 10 bases between the germline ends. The V gene's germline CDR1 is KGHSH and CDR2 LQKENI. CDR3 region: CASSETGSDTQYF. In nucleotides, the CDR3 is TGTGCCAGCTCAGAGACAGGATCAGATACGCAGTATTTT.

The CDR3 spells CASSPARDRGYNEQFF. In DNA form, the CDR3 reads TGTGCCAGCAGCCCTGCCCGGGACAGGGGTTACAATGAGCAGTTCTTC. The chain links TRBV27 to TRBJ2-1; the match to TRBD1 covers 10 bases. Germline values: CDR1 MNHEY, CDR2 SMNVEV (reference sequence). V shed 6 bases and J 4 bases; nucleotides not matched to a gene: 9. CDR3 size: 16 residues.